Listed below are T cell receptor beta chains from one sample, sequenced in a study of T-cell memory formation after mild COVID-19. One entry per CDR3 protein results from TCRdb running MiXCR on the 5' RACE reads. The profile covers under 550,000 distinct CDR3 sequences, with about a sixth appearing a single time and roughly 21% taken by the ten largest. Sequenced: PBMCs or a T cell subset sorted from them (not recorded which). The source of these receptors is a man between 18 and 35 years old who had mild COVID-19 (a few samples of this study predate the infection). Cell type and time point are not known. Both conserved end residues are part of each CDR3. The D gene is left open where the match is weak. Size values are once, few and many counts, or a class for expanded clones, and some rows have none.

CDR3nt: TGTGCCACCAGTGACCGGGGAGCCAGGTCCTACAATGAGCAGTTCTTC
CDR3aa: CATSDRGARSYNEQFF
j_gene: TRBJ2-1
d_gene: .
abundance: many
len: 16
v_gene: TRBV24-1

CDR3nt: TGTGCCAGCAGCCGCGGGGTAGCGGGGGTCTACGAGCAGTACTTC
CDR3aa: CASSRGVAGVYEQYF
j_gene: TRBJ2-7
d_gene: TRBD2
abundance: .
len: 15
v_gene: TRBV6-4

CDR3nt: TGTGCCCTCCAGGGGACGGGCTCCTATAATTCACCCCTCCACTTT
CDR3aa: CALQGTGSYNSPLHF
j_gene: TRBJ1-6
d_gene: .
abundance: .
len: 15
v_gene: TRBV28

CDR3nt: TGTGCCAGCAGTTTTGGAGGACTAGCACCTAGGCAAGAGACCCAGTACTTC
CDR3aa: CASSFGGLAPRQETQYF
j_gene: TRBJ2-5
d_gene: TRBD2
abundance: few
len: 17
v_gene: TRBV6-2/TRBV6-3

CDR3nt: TGCGCCAGCAGCGTGACAGGGAGCGCCTACAATGAGCAGTTCTTC
CDR3aa: CASSVTGSAYNEQFF
j_gene: TRBJ2-1
d_gene: TRBD1
abundance: few
len: 15
v_gene: TRBV5-1

CDR3nt: TGCGCCAGCAGCCAAATGGTCGATACCGGGGAGCTGTTTTTT
CDR3aa: CASSQMVDTGELFF
j_gene: TRBJ2-2
d_gene: .
abundance: .
len: 14
v_gene: TRBV4-3

CDR3nt: TGCGCCAGCAGCGGGAAACAGGGCTACACAGATACGCAGTATTTT
CDR3aa: CASSGKQGYTDTQYF
j_gene: TRBJ2-3
d_gene: .
abundance: few
len: 15
v_gene: TRBV5-1

CDR3nt: TGCGCCAGCAGCTTGGAAGGAAGGGGCGAGACCCAGTACTTC
CDR3aa: CASSLEGRGETQYF
j_gene: TRBJ2-5
d_gene: .
abundance: many
len: 14
v_gene: TRBV5-1

CDR3nt: TGTGCCAGCAGCCCCGTCACAGCCAACTATGGCTACACCTTC
CDR3aa: CASSPVTANYGYTF
j_gene: TRBJ1-2
d_gene: .
abundance: .
len: 14
v_gene: TRBV9

CDR3nt: TGTGCCAGCAGCCCCACGCCCGGGACAGACCAAGAGACCCAGTACTTC
CDR3aa: CASSPTPGTDQETQYF
j_gene: TRBJ2-5
d_gene: TRBD1
abundance: many
len: 16
v_gene: TRBV4-2

CDR3nt: TGCGACAGCAGCTTGGTGGGTTGGAGCACAGATACGCAGTATTTT
CDR3aa: CDSSLVGWSTDTQYF
j_gene: TRBJ2-3
d_gene: .
abundance: .
len: 15
v_gene: TRBV5-1

CDR3nt: TGTGCCAGCAGTTCGGCCCAGAACACCGGGGAGCTGTTTTTT
CDR3aa: CASSSAQNTGELFF
j_gene: TRBJ2-2
d_gene: .
abundance: .
len: 14
v_gene: TRBV28

CDR3nt: TGTGCCAGCAGCTTGACGGGTGAGGATAGCAATCAGCCCCAGCATTTT
CDR3aa: CASSLTGEDSNQPQHF
j_gene: TRBJ1-5
d_gene: .
abundance: few
len: 16
v_gene: TRBV5-6

CDR3nt: TGCGCCAGCAGCCTAAACCCGGTAGCGGGGGAGGGAGATACGCAGTATTTT
CDR3aa: CASSLNPVAGEGDTQYF
j_gene: TRBJ2-3
d_gene: TRBD2
abundance: .
len: 17
v_gene: TRBV4-3

CDR3nt: TGTGCCAGCAGCTTAGTAGGAGCCTATGGCTACACCTTC
CDR3aa: CASSLVGAYGYTF
j_gene: TRBJ1-2
d_gene: .
abundance: .
len: 13
v_gene: TRBV7-9

CDR3nt: TGTGCCAGCAGTTACAGGGGGTCCTCCTACAATGAGCAGTTCTTC
CDR3aa: CASSYRGSSYNEQFF
j_gene: TRBJ2-1
d_gene: .
abundance: many
len: 15
v_gene: TRBV6-2/TRBV6-3

CDR3nt: TGCAGCGTCGTATTCTCAGGGGGCAAGAATGAAAAACTGTTTTTT
CDR3aa: CSVVFSGGKNEKLFF
j_gene: TRBJ1-4
d_gene: TRBD1
abundance: .
len: 15
v_gene: TRBV29-1

CDR3nt: TGTGCCAGCAGCTTATGGCCCTTTGAGCAGTTCTTC
CDR3aa: CASSLWPFEQFF
j_gene: TRBJ2-1
d_gene: .
abundance: .
len: 12
v_gene: TRBV7-6

CDR3nt: TGTGCCAGCAGCTTAGACCCCGGGACAGGGTCCTACGAGCAGTACTTC
CDR3aa: CASSLDPGTGSYEQYF
j_gene: TRBJ2-7
d_gene: TRBD1
abundance: .
len: 16
v_gene: TRBV11-2

CDR3nt: TGTGCCAGCAGCTCCTTGACAGTCGCTAATTCACCCCTCCACTTT
CDR3aa: CASSSLTVANSPLHF
j_gene: TRBJ1-6
d_gene: .
abundance: many
len: 15
v_gene: TRBV5-4

CDR3nt: TGTGCCAGCAAGGGGGGGCAGGGAAACTATGGCTACACCTTC
CDR3aa: CASKGGQGNYGYTF
j_gene: TRBJ1-2
d_gene: .
abundance: few
len: 14
v_gene: TRBV27

CDR3nt: TGTGCCAGCACCCCCGAACTAGGGGTCAATTCACCCCTCCACTTT
CDR3aa: CASTPELGVNSPLHF
j_gene: TRBJ1-6
d_gene: .
abundance: few
len: 15
v_gene: TRBV7-2

CDR3nt: TGTGCCAGCAGCTCCGGGTTCTCTGGAAACACCATATATTTT
CDR3aa: CASSSGFSGNTIYF
j_gene: TRBJ1-3
d_gene: .
abundance: few
len: 14
v_gene: TRBV7-9

CDR3nt: TGTGCCAGCAGCCGCAACGGACCTGAAAAACTGTTTTTT
CDR3aa: CASSRNGPEKLFF
j_gene: TRBJ1-4
d_gene: .
abundance: .
len: 13
v_gene: TRBV14

CDR3nt: TGTGCCAGCAGCCGGGGAACAGGGGCTTCTATGAACACTGAAGCTTTCTTT
CDR3aa: CASSRGTGASMNTEAFF
j_gene: TRBJ1-1
d_gene: TRBD1
abundance: .
len: 17
v_gene: TRBV12-3/TRBV12-4